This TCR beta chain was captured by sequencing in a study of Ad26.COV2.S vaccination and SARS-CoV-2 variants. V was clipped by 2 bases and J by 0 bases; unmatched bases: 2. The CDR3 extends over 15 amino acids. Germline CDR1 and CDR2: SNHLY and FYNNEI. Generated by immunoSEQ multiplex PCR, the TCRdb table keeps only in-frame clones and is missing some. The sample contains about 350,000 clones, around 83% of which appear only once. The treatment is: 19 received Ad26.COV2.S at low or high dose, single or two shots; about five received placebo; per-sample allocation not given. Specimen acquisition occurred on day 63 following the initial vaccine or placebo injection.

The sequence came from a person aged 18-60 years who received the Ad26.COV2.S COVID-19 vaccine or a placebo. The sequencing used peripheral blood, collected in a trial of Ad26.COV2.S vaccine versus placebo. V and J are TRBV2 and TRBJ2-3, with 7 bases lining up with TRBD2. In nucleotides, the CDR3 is TGTGCCAGCAGTGAACTAGCGGCAAGCACAGATACGCAGTATTTT. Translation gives CASSELAASTDTQYF.